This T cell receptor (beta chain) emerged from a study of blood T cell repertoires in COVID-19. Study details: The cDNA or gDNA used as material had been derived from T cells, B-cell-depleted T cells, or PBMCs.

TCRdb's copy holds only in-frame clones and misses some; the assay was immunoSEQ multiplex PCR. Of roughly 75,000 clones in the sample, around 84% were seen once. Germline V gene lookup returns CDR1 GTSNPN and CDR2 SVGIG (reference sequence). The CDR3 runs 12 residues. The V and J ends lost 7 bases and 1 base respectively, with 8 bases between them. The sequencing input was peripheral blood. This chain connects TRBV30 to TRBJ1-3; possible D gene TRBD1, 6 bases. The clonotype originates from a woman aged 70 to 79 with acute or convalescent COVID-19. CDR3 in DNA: TGTGCCTCAGGGGAGTCTGGAAACACCATATATTTT. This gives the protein CASGESGNTIYF.